Listed here are 17 T cell receptor beta chains from one sample, sequenced in a study of CD8 T cells in ankylosing spondylitis. What these receptors recognize is not known. Study-wide points: Characteristic, it appeared, of ankylosing spondylitis blood was a TCR beta motif of about eight highly homologous variants.

TCRdb re-called the 5' RACE reads with MiXCR, one entry per CDR3 protein. The sample holds hundreds of thousands of distinct CDR3 sequences, 10% to 15% seen once. Sequencing was done on a sample of blood, either unsorted or a sorted T cell fraction (not recorded which). The receptors derive from a male donor with ankylosing spondylitis.

This chain uses TRBV20-1 with TRBJ2-7; 10 bases match TRBD1. The CDR3 sequence is 15 residues long. V was clipped by 0 bases and J by 6 bases; unmatched bases: 8. Germline V lookup: CDR1 DFQATT, CDR2 SNEGSKA (reference sequence). The CDR3 region has the DNA TGCAGTGCTAGAGATAGGACAGGGGGAAGAGGCGAGCAGTACTTC. Its protein is CSARDRTGGRGEQYF.

In this sample, this clonotype turned up many times. The chain employs TRBV7-9 and TRBJ2-6, with D perhaps matching TRBD1 (6 bases). Germline V gene sequence: CDR1 SEHNR, CDR2 FQNEAQ (reference sequence). Trimming shortened V by 5 bases and J by 2 bases, and 16 bases separated the two germline ends. The CDR3 runs to 17 residues. The CDR3 region has the DNA TGTGCCAGCAGCATCCGGGACACGAGAACTGGGGCCAACGTCCTGACTTTC. This translates into CASSIRDTRTGANVLTF. Filled out from reference TRBV7-9 and TRBJ2-6, the complete variable domain reads DTGVSQNPRHKITKRGQNVTFRCDPISEHNRLYWYRQTLGQGPEFLTYFQNEAQLEKSRLLSDRFSAERPKGSFSTLEIQRTEQGDSAMYLCASSIRDTRTGANVLTFGAGSRLTVL.

This clonotype occurred a few times. V is TRBV24-1 and J is TRBJ1-1; TRBD1 aligns across 11 bases. Germline CDR1 KGHDR, CDR2 SFDVKD. This CDR3 is 15 amino acids long. The ends lost 4 bases at V and 4 bases at J; junction bases unmatched: 4. The CDR3 is CATSDRGTGGTEAFF. The CDR3 bases are TGTGCCACCAGTGACCGAGGGACAGGGGGCACTGAAGCTTTCTTT.

In its sample, this clonotype was seen many times. The rearrangement uses TRBV12-3 or TRBV12-4 and TRBJ2-7, with 8 bases fitting TRBD1. The CDR3 extends over 14 amino acids. With 7 bases clipped from V and 4 bases from J, the junction kept 9 bases outside the gene matches. The CDR3 sequence: CASTLRTGHYEQYF. CDR3 sequence (DNA): TGTGCCAGCACCCTGAGGACAGGGCATTACGAGCAGTACTTC.

Only a few counts were recorded for this clonotype. This chain uses TRBV6-2 or TRBV6-3 with TRBJ1-6, with D unresolved. This CDR3 region has 13 residues. CDR1 and CDR2 (germline): MNHEY, SVGEGT. V was trimmed by 0 bases and J by 10 bases, leaving 7 bases between them. In nucleotides, the CDR3 is TGTGCCAGCAGTTACTCGTTTCGCTCACCCCTCCACTTT. This gives the protein CASSYSFRSPLHF.

The J gene is TRBJ2-1, the V gene TRBV20-1; 10 positions match TRBD1. The CDR3 spans 13 residues. V lost 7 bases and J lost 4; bases outside the gene matches: 4. Germline V gives CDR1 DFQATT, CDR2 SNEGSKA (reference sequence). The chain's CDR3 is CSVKGQGYNEQFF. CDR3 nucleotide sequence: TGCAGTGTGAAGGGACAGGGGTACAATGAGCAGTTCTTC.

There are a few counts of this clonotype. This chain connects TRBV7-2 to TRBJ2-1; no definite D call. The CDR3 covers 14 residues. The V gene lost 5 bases and the J gene lost 3 bases, with 11 bases spanning the gap. Germline V CDR1 and CDR2: SGHTA, FQGNSA. CDR3 region: CASSPPLGYNEQFF. In nucleotides, the CDR3 is TGTGCCAGCAGCCCACCACTGGGCTACAATGAGCAGTTCTTC. The full variable domain, in which reference TRBV7-2 and TRBJ2-1 provide the parts outside the CDR3, is GAGVSQSPSNKVTEKGKDVELRCDPISGHTALYWYRQSLGQGLEFLIYFQGNSAPDKSGLPSDRFSAERTGGSVSTLTIQRTQQEDSAVYLCASSPPLGYNEQFFGPGTRLTVL.

This clonotype was counted a few times. The chain carries TRBV15 and TRBJ2-1, with D perhaps TRBD1 (5 bases). This CDR3 region has 20 residues. Germline V gives CDR1 LNHNV, CDR2 YYDKDF (reference sequence). The V gene lost 0 bases and the J gene lost 4 bases, with 25 bases spanning the gap. CDR3 bases: TGTGCCACCAGCAGAGAGGGGTTGAAGGGGTTCTTACCCCCTTACAATGAGCAGTTCTTC. It translates to CATSREGLKGFLPPYNEQFF.

There are many counts of this clonotype. CDR3 amino acids: CSGGLINSPLHF. In nucleotides, the CDR3 is TGCAGTGGAGGACTTATTAATTCACCCCTCCACTTT. The rearrangement links TRBV20-1 to TRBJ1-6; D not resolved. Deletions cut 7 bases from V and 6 bases from J, with 10 bases between. This CDR3 is 12 amino acids long. Per germline, CDR1 DFQATT and CDR2 SNEGSKA (reference sequence).

This clonotype was counted only a few times. V usage is TRBV7-9 and J usage is TRBJ2-4, with D tentatively TRBD1 (6 bases). This CDR3 is 12 amino acids long. V lost 0 bases to trimming and J lost 12 bases, with 9 bases between them. From germline, CDR1 is SEHNR and CDR2 FQNEAQ (reference sequence). The CDR3 sequence: CASSLAHRDQYF. In DNA, the CDR3 is TGTGCCAGCAGCTTAGCGCACAGGGATCAGTACTTC.

This chain links TRBV9 with TRBJ1-4, with unresolved D. Germline V gene data show CDR1 as SGDLS and CDR2 as YYNGEE. V gave up 0 bases and J gave up 14 bases, with 8 bases separating them. The CDR3 runs 11 residues. CDR3 in amino acids: CASSVVGGLFF. In DNA form, the CDR3 reads TGTGCCAGCAGCGTAGTGGGAGGGCTGTTTTTT.

This clonotype has just a few counts. The rearrangement joins TRBV5-1 to TRBJ2-7; maybe TRBD2 (6 bases). The V gene's germline CDR1 is SGHRS and CDR2 YFSETQ. The CDR3 runs to 13 residues. V shed 1 base and J shed 6 bases, with 11 bases lying between them. The DNA for the CDR3 is TGCGCCAGCAGCTTGTGGGGGGAAGCCGAGCAGTACTTC. Amino acid sequence: CASSLWGEAEQYF.

In its sample, this clonotype was seen many times. V and J are TRBV5-1 and TRBJ2-1, with 10 nucleotides matching TRBD2. V shed 1 base and J 6 bases; nucleotides not matched to a gene: 1. The CDR3 extends over 14 amino acids. Germline CDR1 reads SGHRS; CDR2 reads YFSETQ. CDR3 sequence (DNA): TGCGCCAGCAGCTTGCGGACTAGCGGCAATGAGCAGTTCTTC. Its translation is CASSLRTSGNEQFF. The full variable domain, with the rest looked up from reference TRBV5-1 and TRBJ2-1, is KAGVTQTPRYLIKTRGQQVTLSCSPISGHRSVSWYQQTPGQGLQFLFEYFSETQRNKGNFPGRFSGRQFSNSRSEMNVSTLELGDSALYLCASSLRTSGNEQFFGPGTRLTVL.

This clonotype has just a few counts. The CDR3 bases are TGCAGCGTTGTCGAAGGGGGAGGGGGGTCCTACGAGCAGTACTTC. Its translation: CSVVEGGGGSYEQYF. V and J are TRBV29-1 and TRBJ2-7, with D maybe TRBD2 (7 bases). This CDR3 has 15 residues. CDR1 and CDR2 from the germline V gene are SQVTM and ANQGSEA. The germline V and J ends were trimmed by 4 bases and 1 base, with 17 bases remaining between them.

This clonotype occurred a few times. The chain couples TRBV5-5 to TRBJ2-3; D gene unclear. The germline V and J ends were trimmed by 2 bases and 4 bases, with 8 bases remaining between them. Germline V gives CDR1 SGHKS, CDR2 YYEKEE (reference sequence). This CDR3 contains 13 residues. The CDR3 region is CASSFLDSDTQYF. CDR3 nucleotide sequence: TGTGCCAGCAGCTTCCTAGACTCAGATACGCAGTATTTT. The full variable domain, with the rest looked up from reference TRBV5-5 and TRBJ2-3, is DAGVTQSPTHLIKTRGQQVTLRCSPISGHKSVSWYQQVLGQGPQFIFQYYEKEERGRGNFPDRFSARQFPNYSSELNVNALLLGDSALYLCASSFLDSDTQYFGPGTRLTVL.

The chain links TRBV12-3 or TRBV12-4 to TRBJ1-5; D unresolved. The CDR3 has 16 residues. Deletions cut 5 bases from V and 7 bases from J, with 21 bases between. The CDR3 DNA reads as TGTGCCAGCAGTCGCTCGCCAGATAGAAGTAACCAGCCCCAGCATTTT. It is translated as CASSRSPDRSNQPQHF.

This clonotype occurred a few times. CDR3 residues: CASSQEVRVTLGYTF. The CDR3 DNA reads as TGCGCCAGCAGCCAAGAGGTCAGGGTGACTCTTGGCTACACCTTC. The gene calls are TRBV4-3 and TRBJ1-2, with D tentatively TRBD1 (5 bases). This CDR3 comprises 15 residues. From germline, CDR1 is LGHNA and CDR2 YSLEER. Trimming cost V 0 bases and J 7 bases, with 15 bases left between them.